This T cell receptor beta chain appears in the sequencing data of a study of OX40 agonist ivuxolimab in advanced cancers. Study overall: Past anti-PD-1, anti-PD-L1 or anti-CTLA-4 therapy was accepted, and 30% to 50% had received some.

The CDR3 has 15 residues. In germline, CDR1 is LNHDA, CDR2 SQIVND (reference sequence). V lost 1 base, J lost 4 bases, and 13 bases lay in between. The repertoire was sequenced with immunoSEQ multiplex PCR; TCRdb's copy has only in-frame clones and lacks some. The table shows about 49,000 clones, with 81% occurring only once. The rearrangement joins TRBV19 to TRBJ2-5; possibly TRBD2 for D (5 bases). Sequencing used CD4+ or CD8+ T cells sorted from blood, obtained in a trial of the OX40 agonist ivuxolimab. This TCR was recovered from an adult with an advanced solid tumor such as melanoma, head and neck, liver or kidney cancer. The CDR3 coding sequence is TGTGCCAGTAGTATAGTATTGGGAGACGGAGAGACCCAGTACTTC. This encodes CASSIVLGDGETQYF.